One and the same sample provided the 14 T cell receptor beta chains below, sequenced in a study of vaccination and CD4 T cells after COVID-19. Treatment denoted: approximately 10-day PBMC culture with coronavirus spike peptide pools or control peptides (ViraFEST assay). These receptors' targets are unknown. Scientists ran DNA taken from cultured CD4+ T cells through the Oncomine TCR Beta short-read assay for sequencing. In TCRdb, the PCR reads were re-called with MiXCR into one record per CDR3 protein. The sample records about 12,000 distinct CDR3 sequences, approximately 79% being singletons. Material for sequencing was CD4+ T cells from blood, cultured in vitro. These receptors came from a human donor who had recovered from COVID-19.

J is TRBJ2-5 and V is TRBV7-2, with D tentatively TRBD1 (5 bases). The CDR3 contains 16 residues. V lost 5 bases and J 7 bases, leaving 23 bases between the germline ends. CDR1 and CDR2 from the germline V gene are SGHTA and FQGNSA. The DNA for the CDR3 is TGTGCCAGCAGCCGATTCGCCACTACGGGTGGGGCGACCCAGTACTTC. Translated, it gives CASSRFATTGGATQYF.

Worth noting for this clonotype: Its ends do not fully match the called genes, so a read error is possible. The CDR3 DNA reads as TGTGCCAGCAACTTAGGTGCTAACACTGAAGCTTTCTTT. Translating gives CASNLGANTEAFF. The chain couples TRBV7-2 to TRBJ1-1; D call uncertain. The CDR3 is 13 amino acids. CDR1 and CDR2 (germline): SGHTA, FQGNSA.

This clonotype has only a few counts. The chain recombines TRBV6-1 with TRBJ2-2; D remains unclear. Per the germline V gene, CDR1 is MNHNS and CDR2 is SASEGT. V lost 7 bases to trimming and J lost 3 bases, with 15 bases between them. CDR3 length: 15 residues. This CDR3 reads CASNVNWGDTGELFF. CDR3 bases: TGTGCCAGCAACGTGAATTGGGGTGACACCGGGGAGCTGTTTTTT.

V and J are TRBV20-1 and TRBJ1-2, with TRBD1 matching over 7 bases. This CDR3 has 15 amino acids. The germline V gene has CDR1 DFQATT and CDR2 SNEGSKA (reference sequence). J gave up 3 bases and V 4 bases, and 11 bases lay outside the gene matches. CDR3: CSATKYRGRDYGYTF. The CDR3 nucleotides read TGCAGTGCTACCAAATACAGGGGTCGGGACTATGGCTACACCTTC.

The gene calls are TRBV7-2 and TRBJ2-5; D is unresolved. Looked up from germline, CDR1 is SGHTA and CDR2 is FQGNSA. Trimming pared 1 base from V and 5 bases from J, leaving 17 bases between. This CDR3 contains 16 residues. In nucleotides, the CDR3 is TGTGCCAGCAGCTTAGGTCCTCCGTATACGGGTGAGACCCAGTACTTC. Amino acids: CASSLGPPYTGETQYF.

The chain links TRBV20-1 to TRBJ2-5; 8 bases line up with TRBD1. The length of the CDR3 is 15 residues. Germline V gene sequence: CDR1 DFQATT, CDR2 SNEGSKA (reference sequence). Trimming took 2 bases from V and 0 from J; bases not matched to a gene: 5. The CDR3 here is CSARIRDRYQETQYF. The CDR3 DNA reads as TGCAGTGCTAGAATCCGGGACAGGTACCAAGAGACCCAGTACTTC.

The chain links TRBV7-2 to TRBJ1-1; no reliable D call. The CDR3 covers 14 residues. The V end lost 1 base, the J end lost 1 base, and 7 bases lay between the germline ends. The germline CDR1 and CDR2 sequences are SGHTA and FQGNSA. CDR3 region: CASSLGGANTEAFF. The CDR3 DNA reads as TGTGCCAGCAGCTTAGGGGGAGCGAACACTGAAGCTTTCTTT.

This chain uses TRBV10-3 with TRBJ1-3; D is uncertain. V was shortened by 11 bases and J by 2 bases, with 13 bases between the two germline ends. This CDR3 has 13 amino acids. Germline V gene data show CDR1 as ENHRY and CDR2 as SYGVKD. The CDR3 protein is CAQRDSAGNTIYF. The CDR3 nucleotides are TGTGCCCAGAGGGATAGCGCTGGAAACACCATATATTTT.

The rearrangement uses TRBV4-1 and TRBJ1-6; D gene unclear. Germline V gene lookup returns CDR1 MGHRA and CDR2 YSYEKL. Trimming cost V 3 bases and J 10 bases, with 10 bases left between them. The CDR3 has 13 amino acids. CDR3 in DNA: TGCGCCAGCAGCCACCCATACACGTCACCCCTCCACTTT. Protein sequence: CASSHPYTSPLHF.

This chain joins TRBV2 and TRBJ1-5; a weak D match, TRBD1 (6 bases). This CDR3 region has 19 residues. Per germline, CDR1 SNHLY and CDR2 FYNNEI. V was trimmed by 3 bases and J by 2 bases, leaving 23 bases between them. CDR3 nucleotides: TGTGCCAGCAGTGAGGTGGGGGGGCTCGGACTAGCGGGCAATCAGCCCCAGCATTTT. Its protein product is CASSEVGGLGLAGNQPQHF.

The chain uses TRBV6-2 or TRBV6-3 and TRBJ1-5, with 12 bases aligning to TRBD1. Germline-derived CDR1 and CDR2 are MNHEY and SVGEGT. CDR3 length: 16 amino acids. J lost 6 bases, V lost 7 bases, and 10 bases had no gene match. CDR3: CASTSPGQGAGQPQHF. DNA for the CDR3: TGTGCCAGCACCTCCCCGGGACAGGGGGCTGGTCAGCCCCAGCATTTT.

This clonotype was found a few times. This sequence joins TRBV7-2 and TRBJ1-5; D ambiguous. This CDR3 comprises 13 residues. The germline CDR1 and CDR2 sequences are SGHTA and FQGNSA. Trimming pared 2 bases from V and 5 bases from J, leaving 7 bases between. CDR3 sequence: CASSLTSDQPQHF. The CDR3 DNA reads as TGTGCCAGCAGCTTAACGTCTGATCAGCCCCAGCATTTT.

This sequence joins TRBV4-3 and TRBJ2-1, with D unclear. V shed 1 base and J shed 2 bases, with 12 bases lying between them. The CDR3 loop spans 16 amino acids. Germline V gives CDR1 LGHNA, CDR2 YSLEER. The CDR3 loop reads CASSQAAGHAYNEQFF. For the CDR3, the DNA is TGCGCCAGCAGCCAAGCGGCAGGCCATGCCTACAATGAGCAGTTCTTC.

V is TRBV6-1 and J is TRBJ1-3; D ambiguous. The V end was cut by 8 bases, the J end by 0 bases, with 8 bases between. Germline V gene lookup returns CDR1 MNHNS and CDR2 SASEGT. The CDR3 spans 13 residues. The CDR3 region has the DNA TGTGCCAGCTCCGCTCGCTCTGGAAACACCATATATTTT. This codes for CASSARSGNTIYF.